Given below is one TCR beta chain in context. The CDR3 spans 11 residues. Germline CDR1 and CDR2: DFQATT and SNEGSKA (reference sequence). With 3 bases removed from V and 11 bases from J, the gap between germline ends came to 13 bases. These data belong to a study of cytomegalovirus exposure and HLA in healthy donors. PCR was performed using 60 Vbeta and 13 Jbeta primers. TCRdb's table, derived via immunoSEQ multiplex PCR, lists solely in-frame clones and lacks some. Found here are 150,000 or so clones, 65% to 70% of them singletons; the top ten hold about 9.4%. The chain couples TRBV20-1 to TRBJ2-5, with a possible D match to TRBD2 (5 bases). The sequenced sample consisted of PBMCs. This receptor was obtained from a man aged 30 to 39 in good health and CMV-seropositive. The CDR3 nucleotides are TGCAGTGCTAGGGTGAGGGAACAGCAGTACTTC. Amino acids: CSARVREQQYF.